The T cell receptor (beta chain) under discussion was sequenced for a study of T-cell memory formation after mild COVID-19. Study-level points and caveats: Clones that got smaller from day 15 to 85 had even CD4/CD8, while clones growing later tipped toward CD4+.

MiXCR, applied by TCRdb to the 5' RACE reads, yields one record per CDR3 protein. This repertoire shows under 300,000 distinct CDR3 sequences, 7.5% to 9.5% found once; its top ten account for around a fifth. Of note for this clonotype: What it binds is not known.

The material sequenced was PBMCs or a T cell subset sorted from them (not recorded which). The TCR comes from a man between 18 and 29 years old who had mild COVID-19 (a few samples of this study predate the infection). Cell type and time point are not known.

CDR3 coding DNA: TGTGCCAGCAGAGCCGACAGGGACGGTCAGCCCCAGCATTTT. Translated, it gives CASRADRDGQPQHF. V usage is TRBV6-5 and J usage is TRBJ1-5; TRBD1 aligns across 7 bases. Germline trimming cut 6 bases from V and 6 bases from J; bases unmatched to any gene: 8. The CDR3 has 14 amino acids. Looked up from germline, CDR1 is MNHEY and CDR2 is SVGAGI.